Sequencing of this TCR beta chain was carried out in a study of shared clonotypes between healthy human individuals. Some clones are missing from TCRdb's copy, which holds only in-frame ones; the method was immunoSEQ multiplex PCR. The sample records some 1.4 million clones, about 96% being singletons. Germline assignment: CDR1 SGHRS and CDR2 YFSETQ. The CDR3 has 19 amino acids. J gave up 0 bases and V 1 base, and 11 bases lay outside the gene matches. The chain links TRBV5-1 to TRBJ2-1; 9 bases are a match to TRBD2. The clonotype was recovered from a young man in good health. Material for sequencing was naive CD4+ T cells sorted from blood. This sample's subset: CD45RA+ positively selected. This chain's CDR3 is CASSLSSGTSNASYNEQFF. CDR3 coding DNA: TGCGCCAGCAGCTTGTCTTCGGGGACTAGCAACGCCTCCTACAATGAGCAGTTCTTC.